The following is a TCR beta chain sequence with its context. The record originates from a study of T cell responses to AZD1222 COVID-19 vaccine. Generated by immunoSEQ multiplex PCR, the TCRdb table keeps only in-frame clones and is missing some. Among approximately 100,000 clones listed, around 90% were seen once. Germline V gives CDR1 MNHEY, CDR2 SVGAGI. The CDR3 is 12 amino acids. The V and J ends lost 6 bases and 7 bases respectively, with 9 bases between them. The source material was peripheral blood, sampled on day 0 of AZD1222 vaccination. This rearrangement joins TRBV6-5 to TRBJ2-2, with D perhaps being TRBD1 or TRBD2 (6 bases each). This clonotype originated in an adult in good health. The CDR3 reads CASRGGHGELFF. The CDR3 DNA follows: TGTGCCAGCAGAGGGGGGCACGGGGAGCTGTTTTTT.